This passage covers 4 T cell receptor beta chains from one sample sequenced in a study of blood T cell repertoires in COVID-19. Clones were read by immunoSEQ multiplex PCR, and TCRdb kept only the in-frame ones, dropping some. This repertoire shows approximately 130,000 clones, 87% found once; its top ten account for roughly 2.5%. The sample was peripheral blood. These receptors were collected from a man in his fifties or sixties with active COVID-19.

CDR3 protein: CASSPRGGLYYGYTF. DNA for the CDR3: TGTGCCAGCAGTCCCCGGGGGGGGTTATACTATGGCTACACCTTC. This rearrangement joins TRBV27 to TRBJ1-2; D may be TRBD1 (5 bases). Germline CDR1 reads MNHEY; CDR2 reads SMNVEV (reference sequence). The CDR3 covers 15 residues. With 5 bases removed from V and 3 bases from J, the gap between germline ends came to 16 bases.

In its sample, this clone was seen a few times. This rearrangement joins TRBV6-5 to TRBJ1-1, with a possible D match to TRBD1 (6 bases). Germline lookup yields CDR1 MNHEY and CDR2 SVGAGI. The CDR3 covers 13 residues. V lost 6 bases to trimming and J lost 5 bases, with 13 bases between them. CDR3 nucleotide sequence: TGTGCCAGCAGGTTGGAAGGGGGAACTGAAGCTTTCTTT. This sequence encodes CASRLEGGTEAFF.

The chain recombines TRBV20-1 with TRBJ2-3, with 12 bases fitting TRBD2. The germline V gene encodes CDR1 DFQATT and CDR2 SNEGSKA (reference sequence). The CDR3 contains 16 residues. The V gene end was trimmed by 3 bases and the J gene end by 6 bases; junction bases not matched to a gene: 10. The CDR3 DNA reads TGCAGTGCTAGTAGGCCTAGCGGGGGGGCCGATGATACGCAGTATTTT. Its translation is CSASRPSGGADDTQYF.

The chain carries TRBV20-1 and TRBJ2-3; 7 bases fit TRBD2. Germline assignment: CDR1 DFQATT and CDR2 SNEGSKA (reference sequence). V shed 3 bases and J 0 bases; nucleotides not matched to a gene: 9. The CDR3 sequence is 16 residues long. This CDR3 reads CSASETSSKSTDTQYF. DNA for the CDR3: TGCAGTGCTAGTGAGACTAGCTCCAAGAGCACAGATACGCAGTATTTT.